This T cell receptor (beta chain) was identified in a study of CD8+ T cells in alopecia areata. Study in general: Female C3H/HeJ recipients aged roughly 7-11 weeks got skin from C3H/HeJ graft donors aged about 6-13 months that had spontaneous alopecia.

Remarks on this clone: What it binds is unknown. Gene names are mouse gene names. The CDR3 goes on 4 residues after the read ends, and that part is filled in from the germline J gene. At the DNA level, this CDR3 is encoded by other sequences in the same sample as well.

Study-wide results and caveats: Sequencing of scalp tissue also captures the resident alphabeta T cells of normal skin. More clonal than normal scalp was lesional scalp, particularly alopecia totalis/universalis. Among patients, TCR sharing was less clear than in mice, a difference possibly due in part to HLA diversity in the patient population.

CDR1 is NNHDY, CDR2 SYVADS, per germline. The CDR3 length is 15 residues. cDNA serving as the sequencing template came from extracted, reverse transcribed RNA. TCRdb's copy holds only in-frame clones and misses some; the assay was immunoSEQ multiplex PCR. This record lists around 100,000 clones, none seen once only, and the top ten clones contain around 19%. The V call is TRBV13-3, the J call TRBJ2-1; 12 bases line up with TRBD1. The sequence was obtained from a C3H/HeJ mouse with alopecia areata. Mouse MHC haplotype: H2-k. The sample taken for sequencing was lesional skin. The CDR3 loop reads CASSEGQGAEAEQFF. Partial CDR3 DNA: TGTGCCAGCAGTGAGGGACAGGGGGCGGAGGCT.